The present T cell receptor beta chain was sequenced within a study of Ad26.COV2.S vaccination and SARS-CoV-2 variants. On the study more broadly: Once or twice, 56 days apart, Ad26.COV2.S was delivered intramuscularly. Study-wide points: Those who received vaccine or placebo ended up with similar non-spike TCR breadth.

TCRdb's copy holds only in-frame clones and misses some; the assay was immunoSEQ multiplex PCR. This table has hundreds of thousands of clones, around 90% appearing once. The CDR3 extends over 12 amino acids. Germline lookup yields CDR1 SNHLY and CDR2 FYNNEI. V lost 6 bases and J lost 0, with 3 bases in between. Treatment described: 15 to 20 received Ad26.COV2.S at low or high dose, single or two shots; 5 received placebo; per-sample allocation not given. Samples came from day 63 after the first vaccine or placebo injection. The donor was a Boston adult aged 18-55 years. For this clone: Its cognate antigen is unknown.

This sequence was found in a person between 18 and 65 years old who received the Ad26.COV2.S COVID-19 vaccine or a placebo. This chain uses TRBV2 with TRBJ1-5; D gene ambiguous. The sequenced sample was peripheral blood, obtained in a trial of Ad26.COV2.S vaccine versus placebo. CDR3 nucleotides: TGTGCCAGCAGGTTTAGCAATCAGCCCCAGCATTTT. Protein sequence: CASRFSNQPQHF.